This TCR beta chain derives from a study of post-analysis software for immune sequencing data. Study-level information: Secondary progressive, relapsing-remitting and progressive-relapsing multiple sclerosis were among the included disease courses.

Germline V lookup: CDR1 SGHVS, CDR2 FQNEAQ. The CDR3 loop spans 16 amino acids. The V gene end was trimmed by 3 bases and the J gene end by 1 base; junction bases not matched to a gene: 1. With respect to this clonotype: As yet, its antigen is unknown.

cDNA libraries of TCR beta carried unique molecular identifiers. The source material, roughly 0.85 to 10 million T cells, gave rise to about 460,000 cDNA molecules. TCRdb reanalysed the PCR reads using MiXCR and keeps one entry per CDR3 protein. The data show around 260,000 distinct CDR3 sequences, with 36% seen just once and more than 4% held by the top ten. The study's findings and limits: Controls showed lower frequencies than patients for a handful of TRBV segments, and TRBV5-6, TRBV5-1 and TRBV20-1 were among these. The study found significantly lower normalized Chao1 diversity in multiple sclerosis patients than in controls.

The sequence came from a girl aged 5-17 years with multiple sclerosis. V gene TRBV7-8 combines with J gene TRBJ2-3, with TRBD2 matching over 13 bases. Input material: blood. CDR3 sequence (DNA): TGTGCCAGCAGCTTCGGACTAGCGGGAGGCACAGATACGCAGTATTTT. This codes for CASSFGLAGGTDTQYF.